The 24 T cell receptor beta chains below come from one sample, sequenced in a study of T-cell reconstitution after alpha-beta-depleted transplantation in children. Preparation of the TCRbeta library was carried out with unique molecular identifiers. TCRdb analysed the PCR reads with MiXCR anew, one entry per CDR3 protein. This table holds 500,000 to 600,000 distinct CDR3 sequences, about a sixth found once. This specimen was PBMCs from the stem cell graft donor, taken from the stem cell graft. The receptors derive from a human donor who donated a stem cell graft to a child with acute lymphoblastic leukemia.

This clonotype was counted only a few times. The V gene is TRBV10-2, the J gene TRBJ2-7; 11 bases are a match to TRBD1. Germline assignment: CDR1 WSHSY and CDR2 SAAADI. CDR3 length: 16 residues. With 2 bases clipped from V and 4 bases from J, the junction kept 7 bases outside the gene matches. CDR3 loop: CASSEPGTGGRYEQYF. The CDR3 DNA sequence: TGCGCCAGCAGTGAGCCCGGGACAGGGGGAAGGTACGAGCAGTACTTC.

In its sample, this clonotype was seen a few times. This chain joins TRBV18 and TRBJ2-2, with D unresolved. Germline values: CDR1 KGHSH, CDR2 LQKENI. The V gene lost 2 bases and the J gene lost 0 bases, with 7 bases spanning the gap. The CDR3 is 15 amino acids. In DNA, the CDR3 is TGTGCCAGCTCACCAAGACCTTCGAACACCGGGGAGCTGTTTTTT. Protein product: CASSPRPSNTGELFF.

The chain carries TRBV6-5 and TRBJ2-5, with D hard to call. CDR3 length: 17 residues. The V end lost 1 base, the J end lost 2 bases, and 17 bases lay between the germline ends. Germline CDR1 MNHEY, CDR2 SVGAGI. The CDR3 is CASSYYSILGSQETQYF. The CDR3, as DNA: TGTGCCAGCAGTTACTACTCAATCCTGGGCTCGCAAGAGACCCAGTACTTC.

This clonotype has a handful of counts. The chain couples TRBV15 to TRBJ1-5; the D is unclear. Trimming removed 5 bases at V and 9 bases at J, with 17 bases between. The CDR3 runs to 14 residues. The germline CDR1 and CDR2 sequences are LNHNV and YYDKDF (reference sequence). CDR3 sequence (DNA): TGTGCCACCAGCGATCAGACGGCTCCGGGGCCCCAGCATTTT. Translation gives CATSDQTAPGPQHF.

The chain links TRBV27 to TRBJ2-1; D call uncertain. Trimming left V 5 bases short and J 6 bases short, with 5 bases between. The CDR3 covers 11 residues. The germline V gene has CDR1 MNHEY and CDR2 SMNVEV (reference sequence). DNA of the CDR3: TGTGCCAGCAGTCAATCCAATGAGCAGTTCTTC. Translated, it gives CASSQSNEQFF.

In nucleotides, the CDR3 is TGTGCCAGCAGTTTCCATGCTAGCGGATACAATGAGCAGTTCTTC. Translated: CASSFHASGYNEQFF. The V gene is TRBV12-3 or TRBV12-4, the J gene TRBJ2-1; 7 bases fit TRBD2. The CDR3 has 15 amino acids. The J segment lost 4 bases and the V segment lost 3 bases, leaving 6 bases of the junction unmatched.

The rearrangement links TRBV7-2 to TRBJ2-7, with TRBD2 matching over 7 bases. After removal of 5 bases from V and 0 bases from J, the junction contained 7 bases not matched to a gene. This CDR3 has 15 amino acids. The V gene's germline CDR1 is SGHTA and CDR2 FQGNSA. The DNA of the CDR3 is TGTGCCAGCAGCACGACTAGCCCTAGCTCCTACGAGCAGTACTTC. Translating gives CASSTTSPSSYEQYF.

The V and J genes are TRBV20-1 and TRBJ1-3; tentatively, D is TRBD1 (5 bases). CDR1 and CDR2 (germline): DFQATT, SNEGSKA (reference sequence). This CDR3 has 17 residues. The germline V and J ends were trimmed by 6 bases and 0 bases, with 21 bases remaining between them. CDR3 sequence: CSARRVGLQSSGNTIYF. In DNA, the CDR3 is TGCAGTGCCCGGAGGGTGGGGCTCCAAAGCTCTGGAAACACCATATATTTT.

This chain links TRBV12-3 or TRBV12-4 with TRBJ2-3; 8 bases map to TRBD2. This CDR3 has 15 amino acids. The V gene end was trimmed by 5 bases and the J gene end by 7 bases; junction bases not matched to a gene: 11. Here the CDR3 DNA reads TGTGCCAGCAGTGAAACTAGCGGACCCGGACATACGCAGTATTTT. Protein product: CASSETSGPGHTQYF.

This clonotype was seen a handful of times. The chain employs TRBV7-2 and TRBJ2-5; 7 bases agree with TRBD2. CDR1 SGHTA and CDR2 FQGNSA come from the germline V gene. The V and J ends lost 10 bases and 5 bases, in that order; junction bases with no gene match: 10. The CDR3 spans 13 residues. CDR3 nucleotide sequence: TGTGCCAACCGTGAGGCGGGAGAGGAGACCCAGTACTTC. Its protein product is CANREAGEETQYF.

This chain links TRBV29-1 with TRBJ1-4; 7 nucleotides match TRBD1. The CDR3 has 13 residues. CDR1 SQVTM and CDR2 ANQGSEA come from the germline V gene. The trim removed 4 bases at V and 3 bases at J, leaving 2 bases unmatched. The CDR3 coding sequence is TGCAGCGTTGTGACAGGGCCTAATGAAAAACTGTTTTTT. Translated: CSVVTGPNEKLFF.

The V call is TRBV5-1, the J call TRBJ2-1; D is perhaps TRBD2 (5 bases). Trimming cost V 5 bases and J 8 bases, with 14 bases left between them. The CDR3 is 13 amino acids. The V gene's germline CDR1 is SGHRS and CDR2 YFSETQ. The CDR3 here is CASRFTAGDEQFF. The DNA for the CDR3 is TGCGCCAGCAGATTTACGGCCGGGGATGAGCAGTTCTTC.

This clonotype appeared a few times. In nucleotides, the CDR3 is TGCGCCAGCAGCTTGGGACTAGCGGGAGGTCTGGCCAAAAACATTCAGTACTTC. Its protein is CASSLGLAGGLAKNIQYF. The chain couples TRBV5-1 to TRBJ2-4; 13 nucleotides agree with TRBD2. This CDR3 contains 18 residues. CDR1 is SGHRS, CDR2 YFSETQ, per germline. V lost 0 bases to trimming and J lost 1 base; unmatched junction nucleotides: 4. Using reference TRBV5-1 and TRBJ2-4 for the parts outside the CDR3, the full variable domain is KAGVTQTPRYLIKTRGQQVTLSCSPISGHRSVSWYQQTPGQGLQFLFEYFSETQRNKGNFPGRFSGRQFSNSRSEMNVSTLELGDSALYLCASSLGLAGGLAKNIQYFGAGTRLSVL.

This clonotype has a handful of counts. V usage is TRBV30 and J usage is TRBJ2-1; D gene unclear. The ends were cut back, 3 bases at V and 5 bases at J, with 8 bases in the middle. Germline-derived CDR1 and CDR2 are GTSNPN and SVGIG (reference sequence). This CDR3 region has 12 residues. The CDR3 coding sequence is TGTGCCTGGAGCCTACTACACAATGAGCAGTTCTTC. Its protein product is CAWSLLHNEQFF.

The CDR3 protein is CASSPGRFSTYNEQFF. The CDR3 DNA reads TGCGCCAGCAGCCCTGGGCGCTTCTCGACCTACAATGAGCAGTTCTTC. V usage is TRBV10-2 and J usage is TRBJ2-1, with D unclear. This CDR3 contains 16 residues. CDR1 is WSHSY and CDR2 is SAAADI in the germline V gene. Trimming pared 6 bases from V and 2 bases from J, leaving 17 bases between.

The genes are TRBV7-9 and TRBJ2-5; no reliable D call. Germline-derived CDR1 and CDR2 are SEHNR and FQNEAQ (reference sequence). This CDR3 spans 14 amino acids. Trimming cost V 4 bases and J 7 bases, with 16 bases left between them. The CDR3: CASSSDPSLGTQYF. The CDR3 DNA reads TGTGCCAGCAGCTCGGACCCTAGTTTAGGGACCCAGTACTTC.

The gene calls are TRBV10-3 and TRBJ1-5; 9 positions agree with TRBD1. After removal of 1 base from V and 6 bases from J, the junction contained 7 bases not matched to a gene. The CDR3 is 16 residues long. Germline CDR1 and CDR2: ENHRY and SYGVKD. The CDR3 DNA reads as TGTGCCATCAGTGAGTTCCACAGGGGGCGATTTCAGCCCCAGCATTTT. Amino acids: CAISEFHRGRFQPQHF.

This clonotype was found a few times. J is TRBJ2-1 and V is TRBV5-4; 8 nucleotides align to TRBD2. The CDR3 covers 14 residues. Looked up from germline, CDR1 is SGHNT and CDR2 is YYREEE (reference sequence). The junction had 6 bases not matched to a gene; V was cut back by 4 bases and J by 6 bases. CDR3 in amino acids: CASSAGLDGNEQFF. The CDR3 DNA reads as TGTGCCAGCAGCGCGGGACTAGACGGCAATGAGCAGTTCTTC.

This clonotype was seen a few times. The CDR3 sequence: CASKGGMNTEAFF. The CDR3 nucleotides read TGTGCCAGCAAAGGAGGAATGAACACTGAAGCTTTCTTT. The chain has TRBV27 and TRBJ1-1, with no clear D. This CDR3 has 13 amino acids. The V gene lost 7 bases and the J gene lost 0 bases, with 9 bases spanning the gap. The V gene's germline CDR1 is MNHEY and CDR2 SMNVEV (reference sequence).

This chain connects TRBV12-3 or TRBV12-4 to TRBJ1-1; no definite D call. This CDR3 comprises 14 residues. The V end was cut by 3 bases, the J end by 0 bases, with 8 bases between. Here the CDR3 reads CASSLLPVNTEAFF. The CDR3, as DNA: TGTGCCAGCAGTTTGTTGCCAGTGAACACTGAAGCTTTCTTT.

V is TRBV20-1 and J is TRBJ2-6; TRBD2 matches 11 bases. Germline CDR1 is DFQATT and CDR2 is SNEGSKA (reference sequence). The CDR3 has 20 residues. Unmatched junction bases numbered 11, after V lost 1 base and J lost 0 bases. Here the CDR3 reads CSARVPLGTSGLSGANVLTF. CDR3 nucleotides: TGCAGTGCTAGAGTTCCCTTAGGGACTAGCGGTCTCTCTGGGGCCAACGTCCTGACTTTC.

There are many counts of this clonotype. The V call is TRBV27, the J call TRBJ2-7; D call uncertain. The length of the CDR3 is 13 residues. V gave up 5 bases and J gave up 0 bases, with 8 bases separating them. CDR1 is MNHEY, CDR2 SMNVEV, per germline (reference sequence). The chain's CDR3 is CASSPSSSYEQYF. The DNA of the CDR3 is TGTGCCAGCAGTCCATCCAGCTCCTACGAGCAGTACTTC.

This clonotype was found many times. V gene TRBV4-1 combines with J gene TRBJ1-1; perhaps TRBD1 as D (6 bases). The V gene lost 1 base and the J gene lost 0 bases, with 9 bases spanning the gap. From germline, CDR1 is MGHRA and CDR2 YSYEKL. The CDR3 has 15 amino acids. The CDR3: CASSQGTDLNTEAFF. The CDR3 DNA is TGCGCCAGCAGCCAAGGGACAGACTTGAACACTGAAGCTTTCTTT.

The rearrangement joins TRBV5-6 to TRBJ2-3; D uncertain. The CDR3 contains 14 residues. Looked up from germline, CDR1 is SGHDT and CDR2 is YYEEEE. Trimming left V 0 bases short and J 4 bases short, with 9 bases between. The CDR3: CASSLGETPDTQYF. The CDR3, as DNA: TGTGCCAGCAGCTTGGGTGAGACCCCAGATACGCAGTATTTT.